The following is a T cell receptor (beta chain) sequence with its context. Original methodology: Amplification of reference gene primers was used by the study to estimate nucleated cell counts. This table comes from immunoSEQ multiplex PCR, and its TCRdb copy is limited to in-frame clones, with some not included. V, J and clone size derive from that table, while D and trimming were established from the DNA sequence. The sample consists of hundreds of thousands of clones, 82% of them appearing once. The CDR3 contains 15 residues. Germline V gene lookup returns CDR1 MNHEY and CDR2 SVGAGI. Germline trimming cut 1 base from V and 6 bases from J; bases unmatched to any gene: 5. This record belongs to a study of blood T cell repertoires in COVID-19. Study background: T cells, B-cell-depleted T cells, or PBMCs provided the cDNA or gDNA that served as material.

The specimen was peripheral blood. V gene TRBV6-5 combines with J gene TRBJ2-7; TRBD1 matches at 11 bases. The TCR sequence derives from a woman in her seventies with acute or convalescent COVID-19. The chain's CDR3 is CASSYLGQGAGEQYF. CDR3 DNA: TGTGCCAGCAGTTACTTAGGACAGGGGGCAGGCGAGCAGTACTTC.